The 28 T cell receptor beta chains reported below all come from one sample, sequenced in a study of T-cell reconstitution after alpha-beta-depleted transplantation in children. The TCRbeta library incorporated unique molecular identifiers. TCRdb ran MiXCR on the PCR reads and lists one entry per CDR3 protein. The sample contains 450,000 to 600,000 distinct CDR3 sequences, approximately 13% of which appear only once. Source: PBMCs, mostly from graft donor cells, taken 360 days after TCRalphabeta/CD19-depleted stem cell transplant. The receptors were sampled from a male patient aged 10-17 years who had a stem cell transplant for acute myeloid leukemia, so the T cells may come from the graft donor.

This clonotype turned up a few times. J is TRBJ2-7 and V is TRBV30; 12 bases match TRBD2. Trimming removed 4 bases from V and 5 bases from J; junction bases left unmatched: 6. The CDR3 is 14 residues long. Germline V gene sequence: CDR1 GTSNPN, CDR2 SVGIG (reference sequence). CDR3 coding DNA: TGTGCCTGGATCACTAGCGGGAGGTGGAACGAGCAGTACTTC. It yields the protein CAWITSGRWNEQYF. Based on the CDR3 plus reference TRBV30 and TRBJ2-7, the full variable domain is SQTIHQWPATLVQPVGSPLSLECTVEGTSNPNLYWYRQAAGRGLQLLFYSVGIGQISSEVPQNLSASRPQDRQFILSSKKLLLSDSGFYLCAWITSGRWNEQYFGPGTRLTVT.

The chain uses TRBV25-1 and TRBJ2-1; perhaps D is TRBD1 or TRBD2 (5 bases each). Germline loops: CDR1 MGHDK, CDR2 SYGVNS. Trimming took off 3 bases at V and 3 bases at J, with 9 bases between the two ends. The CDR3 is 14 residues long. The CDR3, as DNA: TGTGCCAGCAGTGAGGGGACGGTCTACAATGAGCAGTTCTTC. Its protein is CASSEGTVYNEQFF.

The CDR3 bases are TGCGCCAGCAGCTACGCCGGATTGGCCGATGAAAAACTGTTTTTT. Encoded protein: CASSYAGLADEKLFF. The rearrangement links TRBV5-1 to TRBJ1-4; D gene uncertain. Trimming cost V 3 bases and J 6 bases, with 15 bases left between them. Looked up from germline, CDR1 is SGHRS and CDR2 is YFSETQ. This CDR3 is 15 amino acids long.

This clonotype has a handful of counts. The chain carries TRBV12-3 or TRBV12-4 and TRBJ2-1, with D uncertain. The V end was cut by 5 bases, the J end by 0 bases, with 8 bases between. This CDR3 is built from 14 residues. The CDR3 reads CASSQLGSYNEQFF. CDR3 nucleotides: TGTGCCAGCAGTCAACTTGGCTCCTACAATGAGCAGTTCTTC.

This clonotype occurred many times. The rearrangement joins TRBV6-5 to TRBJ2-3, with unresolved D. The CDR3 has 13 amino acids. V was clipped by 5 bases and J by 7 bases, with 13 bases between them. Germline CDR1 MNHEY, CDR2 SVGAGI. The CDR3 DNA reads TGTGCCAGCAGTCGAGTGGGCCCGAATACGCAGTATTTT. As protein: CASSRVGPNTQYF.

This clonotype was detected only a few times. This chain uses TRBV5-1 with TRBJ2-6, with D hard to call. CDR3 length equals 12 residues. Germline V gene data show CDR1 as SGHRS and CDR2 as YFSETQ. The ends were cut back, 4 bases at V and 13 bases at J, with 12 bases in the middle. CDR3 protein: CASSGPTAVLTF. The CDR3 DNA sequence: TGCGCCAGCAGCGGCCCCACTGCGGTCCTGACTTTC. Supplemented by reference TRBV5-1 and TRBJ2-6, the full variable domain reads KAGVTQTPRYLIKTRGQQVTLSCSPISGHRSVSWYQQTPGQGLQFLFEYFSETQRNKGNFPGRFSGRQFSNSRSEMNVSTLELGDSALYLCASSGPTAVLTFGAGSRLTVL.

The rearrangement uses TRBV23-1 and TRBJ2-1; a possible D gene is TRBD1 (5 bases). TRBV23-1 is annotated as an ORF whose role is uncertain. The CDR3 loop spans 17 amino acids. V was cut by 4 bases and J by 3 bases, with 19 bases left in between. This chain's CDR3 is CASSPPPIQDLYNEQFF. The CDR3 DNA sequence: TGCGCCAGCAGTCCGCCCCCGATACAGGACCTCTACAATGAGCAGTTCTTC.

The gene calls are TRBV24-1 and TRBJ2-1; D gene ambiguous. Germline V gene lookup returns CDR1 KGHDR and CDR2 SFDVKD. The CDR3 is 13 residues long. The V gene lost 3 bases and the J gene lost 8 bases, with 10 bases spanning the gap. The CDR3 here is CATSDPTRYEQFF. The CDR3 DNA follows: TGTGCCACCAGTGATCCCACTCGATATGAGCAGTTCTTC.

V usage is TRBV7-6 and J usage is TRBJ1-1, with D possibly matching TRBD1 (5 bases). Trimming shortened V by 5 bases and J by 2 bases, and 18 bases separated the two germline ends. This CDR3 has 16 amino acids. In germline, CDR1 is SGHVS, CDR2 FNYEAQ. CDR3: CASSPDLRGINTEAFF. The CDR3 DNA is TGTGCCAGCAGCCCTGACCTTAGGGGAATCAACACTGAAGCTTTCTTT.

This clonotype was recorded at least ten times. This chain joins TRBV20-1 and TRBJ2-7, with a weak D call TRBD1 (6 bases). Germline loops: CDR1 DFQATT, CDR2 SNEGSKA (reference sequence). This CDR3 is 14 amino acids long. V was pared by 3 bases and J by 4 bases, with 16 bases between. The CDR3 nucleotides are TGCAGTGCTAGTTGGGCAGGGGCCTATTACGAGCAGTACTTC. Translating it yields CSASWAGAYYEQYF.

Only a few counts were recorded for this clonotype. This chain links TRBV20-1 with TRBJ2-7; unclear D gene. Germline values: CDR1 DFQATT, CDR2 SNEGSKA (reference sequence). This CDR3 comprises 14 residues. Trimming cost V 3 bases and J 0 bases, with 12 bases left between them. CDR3 in amino acids: CSASLFISSYEQYF. CDR3 sequence (DNA): TGCAGTGCTAGCCTTTTCATCAGCTCCTACGAGCAGTACTTC.

This chain links TRBV6-2 or TRBV6-3 with TRBJ2-7; 10 nucleotides line up with TRBD2. Germline loops: CDR1 MNHEY, CDR2 SVGEGT. The V and J ends lost 0 bases and 2 bases, in that order; junction bases with no gene match: 1. This CDR3 has 15 residues. The DNA of the CDR3 is TGTGCCAGCAGTTACTCGGGACTAGCGACCTACGAGCAGTACTTC. Translating it yields CASSYSGLATYEQYF.

This clonotype was detected only a few times. J is TRBJ2-1 and V is TRBV20-1; the match to TRBD2 covers 10 bases. Trimming at V came to 5 bases and at J to 2 bases, leaving 3 bases not matched to a gene. CDR3 size: 14 residues. Germline V gives CDR1 DFQATT, CDR2 SNEGSKA (reference sequence). The CDR3: CSASSGRAYNEQFF. Written as DNA, the CDR3 is TGCAGTGCTTCGAGCGGGAGGGCCTACAATGAGCAGTTCTTC.

The chain carries TRBV4-3 and TRBJ2-3, with TRBD1 matching 8 bases. Germline lookup yields CDR1 LGHNA and CDR2 YSLEER. With V trimmed by 2 bases and J by 0 bases, 10 bases remained unmatched. CDR3 length: 18 residues. Written as DNA, the CDR3 is TGCGCCAGCAGCCAACAGGGGGCATTGGAACCTAGCACAGATACGCAGTATTTT. This gives the protein CASSQQGALEPSTDTQYF.

The table lists this clonotype with a few counts. This chain joins TRBV5-1 and TRBJ1-4; D remains unclear. CDR1 is SGHRS, CDR2 YFSETQ, per germline. This CDR3 region has 13 residues. Trimming took 4 bases from V and 0 from J, leaving 4 bases between them. This CDR3 is CASSGATNEKLFF. The CDR3 nucleotides are TGCGCCAGCAGCGGGGCAACTAATGAAAAACTGTTTTTT.

The gene calls are TRBV7-6 and TRBJ1-1, with 7 bases lining up with TRBD1. The J segment lost 5 bases and the V segment lost 0 bases, leaving 6 bases of the junction unmatched. This CDR3 has 15 residues. Germline assignment: CDR1 SGHVS and CDR2 FNYEAQ. For the CDR3, the DNA is TGTGCCAGCAGCTTAGCCCCGACAGGGATGACTGAAGCTTTCTTT. It yields the protein CASSLAPTGMTEAFF.

The CDR3 protein is CASSSPGLAGEFKTQYF. The CDR3 DNA reads as TGTGCCAGCAGTTCCCCGGGACTAGCGGGAGAGTTTAAGACCCAGTACTTC. The chain combines TRBV28 with TRBJ2-5; 14 positions agree with TRBD2. In germline, CDR1 is MDHEN, CDR2 SYDVKM. This CDR3 has 17 amino acids. J was trimmed by 6 bases and V by 4 bases; bases with no gene match: 10.

This clonotype was counted between two and nine times. The rearrangement links TRBV6-1 to TRBJ2-3, with D possibly TRBD2 on 6 matching bases. V was pared by 5 bases and J by 2 bases, with 20 bases between. CDR3 length: 17 amino acids. CDR1 MNHNS and CDR2 SASEGT come from the germline V gene. The CDR3 protein is CASSLTRLGGDTDTQYF. Here the CDR3 DNA reads TGTGCCAGCAGTCTCACACGACTAGGCGGAGACACAGATACGCAGTATTTT.

This clonotype was observed many times. The CDR3 bases are TGTGCCAGCAGCCCTCGGACTAGCGGGAGAGGGTACCAAGAGACCCAGTACTTC. Translated, it gives CASSPRTSGRGYQETQYF. The rearrangement joins TRBV9 to TRBJ2-5; TRBD2 matches 13 bases. The germline V gene has CDR1 SGDLS and CDR2 YYNGEE. The V and J ends lost 4 bases and 0 bases, in that order; junction bases with no gene match: 9. The CDR3 covers 18 residues. The whole variable domain, filled in from reference TRBV9 and TRBJ2-5, reads DSGVTQTPKHLITATGQRVTLRCSPRSGDLSVYWYQQSLDQGLQFLIQYYNGEERAKGNILERFSAQQFPDLHSELNLSSLELGDSALYFCASSPRTSGRGYQETQYFGPGTRLLVL.

This clonotype has more than one count but fewer than ten. The chain is built from TRBV7-2 and TRBJ2-7; D is possibly TRBD1 (5 bases). The CDR3 is 13 amino acids. Germline lookup yields CDR1 SGHTA and CDR2 FQGNSA. The V end lost 1 base, the J end lost 6 bases, and 10 bases lay between the germline ends. The CDR3: CASSLDDQGEQYF. Here the CDR3 DNA reads TGTGCCAGCAGCTTAGACGACCAGGGCGAGCAGTACTTC.

This clonotype was seen only a few times. V is TRBV20-1 and J is TRBJ1-1, with D tentatively TRBD1 (6 bases). Trimming removed 5 bases from V and 3 bases from J, with 13 bases in between. CDR1 is DFQATT and CDR2 is SNEGSKA in the germline V gene (reference sequence). This CDR3 region has 13 residues. CDR3 region: CSAYREADTEAFF. In nucleotides, the CDR3 is TGCAGTGCTTACAGGGAGGCGGACACTGAAGCTTTCTTT.

This chain joins TRBV20-1 and TRBJ1-1; D gene uncertain. This CDR3 has 15 residues. The germline V gene encodes CDR1 DFQATT and CDR2 SNEGSKA (reference sequence). The V end lost 5 bases, the J end lost 1 base, and 17 bases lay between the germline ends. CDR3 DNA: TGCAGTGCTGGGTTTTTGACCTCAAGGAACACTGAAGCTTTCTTT. As protein: CSAGFLTSRNTEAFF.

This clonotype was detected ten times or more. This chain links TRBV28 with TRBJ2-7; the D gene is possibly TRBD1 (7 bases). Germline V gene data show CDR1 as MDHEN and CDR2 as SYDVKM. The CDR3 totals 14 residues. Trimming stripped 7 bases from V and 4 bases from J, with 17 bases between. The CDR3 sequence is CASNRGAGLYEQYF. In nucleotides, the CDR3 is TGTGCCAGCAACAGGGGCGCGGGGCTTTACGAGCAGTACTTC.

The chain couples TRBV20-1 to TRBJ2-5, with a tentative D call TRBD1 (5 bases). V was trimmed by 2 bases and J by 5 bases, leaving 18 bases between them. This CDR3 has 15 residues. The germline V gene has CDR1 DFQATT and CDR2 SNEGSKA (reference sequence). CDR3 nucleotide sequence: TGCAGTGCTAGAAGGGGTTCGGAGAATGTTGAGACCCAGTACTTC. This gives the protein CSARRGSENVETQYF.

The rearrangement links TRBV7-9 to TRBJ2-1, with unresolved D. The V end was cut by 2 bases, the J end by 1 base, with 15 bases between. Germline assignment: CDR1 SEHNR and CDR2 FQNEAQ (reference sequence). The CDR3 is 17 residues long. DNA of the CDR3: TGTGCCAGCAGCTTATGGGCCGGGTTAGGGTCCTACAATGAGCAGTTCTTC. Translation: CASSLWAGLGSYNEQFF.

This clonotype was seen only a few times. The chain recombines TRBV7-9 with TRBJ2-2; no reliable D call. CDR1 and CDR2 from the germline V gene are SEHNR and FQNEAQ (reference sequence). The length of the CDR3 is 15 residues. V was shortened by 7 bases and J by 1 base, with 13 bases between the two germline ends. The CDR3 reads CASTILIRNTGELFF. For the CDR3, the DNA is TGTGCCAGCACTATTCTCATTAGGAACACCGGGGAGCTGTTTTTT.

The sample holds a few counts of this clonotype. A junction end diverges from the germline sequence, so it may reflect a read error. The chain employs TRBV3-1 and TRBJ2-1, with D unresolved. There are 14 residues in the CDR3. Germline V gene lookup returns CDR1 LGHDT and CDR2 YNNKEL (reference sequence). This CDR3 reads CASSPGDYYNEQCF. CDR3 bases: TGTGCCAGCAGCCCGGGCGATTACTACAATGAGCAGTGCTTC.

This clonotype has ten or more counts. The V call is TRBV12-3 or TRBV12-4, the J call TRBJ2-1, with D possibly TRBD2 on 7 matching bases. V was shortened by 0 bases and J by 3 bases, with 15 bases between the two germline ends. There are 17 residues in the CDR3. The CDR3 loop is CASSLAGGPPYYNEQFF. The CDR3 DNA is TGTGCCAGCAGTTTAGCGGGGGGGCCTCCCTACTACAATGAGCAGTTCTTC.